The 13 T cell receptor beta chains presented below share a single source sample, sequenced in a study of blood T cells in healthy people across ages. A sample-barcoded 5' primer and a J-beta primer mix were used in a second PCR of roughly 7 to 11 cycles. TCRdb analysed the 5' RACE reads with MiXCR anew, one entry per CDR3 protein. The table lists 870,000 or so distinct CDR3 sequences, less than 35% of them singletons. The specimen sequenced was blood. The receptors derive from a woman of 80 years or more in good health.

This rearrangement joins TRBV2 to TRBJ1-2; D might be TRBD1 (6 bases). The CDR3 has 14 amino acids. Germline values: CDR1 SNHLY, CDR2 FYNNEI. V dropped 4 bases and J dropped 4 bases, with 13 bases sitting between them. The CDR3 DNA sequence: TGTGCCAGCAGTGGGGACACTAGGGGCTATGGCTACACCTTC. The encoded protein is CASSGDTRGYGYTF.

There are many counts of this clonotype. The V and J genes are TRBV5-5 and TRBJ2-2; 8 bases agree with TRBD1. The J segment lost 6 bases and the V segment lost 3 bases, leaving 16 bases of the junction unmatched. The CDR3 has 18 amino acids. The germline gives CDR1 SGHKS, CDR2 YYEKEE (reference sequence). In DNA form, the CDR3 reads TGTGCCAGCAGCTCAGGGGTTTGGGGACAGGCGGCCCCCGGGGAGCTGTTTTTT. Protein product: CASSSGVWGQAAPGELFF. The variable domain in full, completed from reference TRBV5-5 and TRBJ2-2, reads DAGVTQSPTHLIKTRGQQVTLRCSPISGHKSVSWYQQVLGQGPQFIFQYYEKEERGRGNFPDRFSARQFPNYSSELNVNALLLGDSALYLCASSSGVWGQAAPGELFFGEGSRLTVL.

The V call is TRBV6-2 or TRBV6-3, the J call TRBJ1-5; D gene uncertain. V gave up 7 bases and J gave up 1 base, with 8 bases separating them. The CDR3 totals 13 residues. In germline, CDR1 is MNHEY, CDR2 SVGEGT. The CDR3 DNA reads as TGTGCCAGCACCGGACTGAGCAATCAGCCCCAGCATTTT. It yields the protein CASTGLSNQPQHF.

The chain carries TRBV5-1 and TRBJ2-7; perhaps TRBD2 as D (7 bases). Germline CDR1 and CDR2: SGHRS and YFSETQ. The ends were cut back, 1 base at V and 7 bases at J, with 24 bases in the middle. The CDR3 length is 17 residues. CDR3 protein: CASSLTPMGGQLDEQYF. CDR3 DNA sequence: TGCGCCAGCAGCTTGACCCCAATGGGGGGGCAACTGGATGAGCAGTACTTC.

This clonotype has just a few counts. The rearrangement joins TRBV10-1 to TRBJ1-1, with 8 bases aligning to TRBD1. This CDR3 comprises 16 residues. Germline lookup yields CDR1 WNHNN and CDR2 SYGVQD (reference sequence). The V segment lost 2 bases and the J segment 4 bases; nucleotides outside the gene matches: 9. Here the CDR3 DNA reads TGCGCCAGCAGTGAGCGGTCCAGGGGGCGGATCACTGAAGCTTTCTTT. Protein sequence: CASSERSRGRITEAFF.

This clonotype has just a few counts. Because the CDR3's place on the DNA is in doubt, the DNA is left out and the CDR3 is given as listed by TCRdb. J is TRBJ2-3 and V is TRBV7-2; the DNA was not compared with TRBD1, the D call given in the table. The CDR3 is 24 amino acids long, termini counted. Germline loops: CDR1 SGHTA, CDR2 FQGNSA. The CDR3 sequence is CASSLADRDGYTFGSGTSTDTQYF.

A remark on this clonotype: A much larger clone differs from this one at a single base, so this may be a read error. This chain links TRBV6-2 or TRBV6-3 with TRBJ2-5, with D tentatively TRBD1 (6 bases). Germline V gene data show CDR1 as MNHEY and CDR2 as SVGEGT. The CDR3 extends over 11 amino acids. CDR3 nucleotide sequence: TGTGCCAGCGCTGCAGGGGAGACCCAGGACTTC. Its translation is CASAAGETQDF.

There are a few counts of this clonotype. The chain recombines TRBV9 with TRBJ2-2, with 7 bases aligning to TRBD2. Germline V gene sequence: CDR1 SGDLS, CDR2 YYNGEE. The CDR3 extends over 19 amino acids. J was trimmed by 1 base and V by 0 bases; bases with no gene match: 12. In DNA form, the CDR3 reads TGTGCCAGCAGCGTAGGGGTGGGATATGCTAGCGGGAACACCGGGGAGCTGTTTTTT. Translating it yields CASSVGVGYASGNTGELFF. The complete variable domain, with remaining parts taken from reference TRBV9 and TRBJ2-2, reads DSGVTQTPKHLITATGQRVTLRCSPRSGDLSVYWYQQSLDQGLQFLIQYYNGEERAKGNILERFSAQQFPDLHSELNLSSLELGDSALYFCASSVGVGYASGNTGELFFGEGSRLTVL.

Many counts were recorded for this clonotype. The chain carries TRBV29-1 and TRBJ1-4; D not certain. V gave up 6 bases and J gave up 5 bases, with 13 bases separating them. The length of the CDR3 is 13 residues. Germline V gene lookup returns CDR1 SQVTM and CDR2 ANQGSEA. The CDR3, as DNA: TGCAGCGTGAGACTCAGCTCCAATGAAAAACTGTTTTTT. This gives the protein CSVRLSSNEKLFF.

The table lists this clonotype with a few counts. The genes are TRBV29-1 and TRBJ1-1; TRBD1 agrees at 8 bases. J lost 4 bases, V lost 7 bases, and 11 bases had no gene match. The germline gives CDR1 SQVTM, CDR2 ANQGSEA. The CDR3 sequence is 14 residues long. The CDR3 DNA is TGCAGCGCCGGAGGCGGACAGGGACTCACTGAAGCTTTCTTT. It is translated as CSAGGGQGLTEAFF. The full variable domain, with the rest looked up from reference TRBV29-1 and TRBJ1-1, is SAVISQKPSRDICQRGTSLTIQCQVDSQVTMMFWYRQQPGQSLTLIATANQGSEATYESGFVIDKFPISRPNLTFSTLTVSNMSPEDSSIYLCSAGGGQGLTEAFFGQGTRLTVV.

V usage is TRBV27 and J usage is TRBJ2-7; 11 bases are a match to TRBD2. Germline-derived CDR1 and CDR2 are MNHEY and SMNVEV (reference sequence). There are 14 residues in the CDR3. V lost 3 bases and J lost 6; bases outside the gene matches: 4. CDR3 DNA: TGTGCCAGCAGTTTCGAACTAGCGGGAGCCGAGCAGTACTTC. Translated: CASSFELAGAEQYF.

The V and J genes are TRBV4-2 and TRBJ1-4; D is undetermined. V lost 0 bases, J lost 0 bases, and 5 bases lay in between. Germline-derived CDR1 and CDR2 are LGHNA and YNFKEQ. The CDR3 runs 15 residues. This CDR3 reads CASSQDPATNEKLFF. The CDR3 DNA sequence: TGTGCCAGCAGCCAAGACCCCGCAACTAATGAAAAACTGTTTTTT.

This clonotype was counted at least ten times. V gene TRBV7-2 combines with J gene TRBJ1-4, with D uncertain. Germline V gene lookup returns CDR1 SGHTA and CDR2 FQGNSA. Trimming left V 5 bases short and J 4 bases short, with 14 bases between. CDR3 length equals 15 residues. CDR3 coding DNA: TGTGCCAGCAGCATAAGAGCAGGTTTTAATGAAAAACTGTTTTTT. It specifies CASSIRAGFNEKLFF.